This section outlines one T cell receptor beta chain sequence together with its context. The clone's antigen remains unknown. One base away there is no much larger clone; base qualities are not given. The immunoSEQ Assay, a bias-controlled multiplex PCR, was used to amplify TCRbeta CDR3 regions from genomic DNA. The authors' analysis ran thus. The number of nucleated cells in each sample was estimated by amplification of reference gene primers within the assay. To quantify the absolute abundance of each unique TCRbeta CDR3 rearrangement, sequence reads were collapsed and filtered. For each sample, productive Simpson clonality was calculated by taking the square root of Simpson's diversity index across productive rearrangements. The immuneACCESS repertoire file appears here via TCRdb, limited to in-frame rearrangements. These files lack a portion of the clones; in checked studies, under half of the deficit traces to unresolved V genes, and the cause of the others is not known. V and J calls and clone size are as listed in that table; D and trimming were resolved from the DNA. For this sample there are 270,000 or so clones; roughly 85% appear just once. 9.4% of the sample lies in the top ten.

A second Seattle source provided samples from volunteer blood donors who had recovered from COVID-19. Whole blood was collected in K2EDTA tubes by collaborating institutions according to the institutions' own protocols. For TCRbeta analysis, collaborator samples were shipped as frozen whole blood, as isolated PBMCs, or as DNA extracted from either sample type. These data come from a study of blood T cell repertoires in COVID-19 (dated by TCRdb to 2018 to 2021). In terms of the full investigation: The collaborator samples originated in the United States, Italy and Spain and spanned the acute and convalescent phases of COVID-19. The prospective study material was composed of cDNA or gDNA derived from T cells, B-cell-depleted T cells, or PBMCs. The dataset comprised deeply sampled blood TCRbeta repertoires from subjects exposed to, actively infected with, or recovered from COVID-19. The repertoires were made available in a free public database intended to serve as a resource for research on the immune response to SARS-CoV-2. Samples came from the ongoing ImmuneRACE study (first 160 participants) plus 1,254 subjects from 6 global collaborators. Sample metadata almost always included a de-identified subject ID, COVID-19 status, age in years and sex. Where available, HLA class I and class II types were obtained from metadata supplied by the sample provider rather than from assay-based typing.

The CDR3 has 14 amino acids, counting the end cysteine and phenylalanine. Only the CDR3 part of the read is kept: 42 bases, read in frame from the first base. The V end gives up 3 bases and the J end 5 bases, leaving 7 bases in the junction not matched to a gene. Taken from the germline V gene, the CDR1 and CDR2 loops are ENHRY and SYGVKD. The paper as a whole reports these results and caveats: The quantity of clinical and demographic metadata differed by source and by participant and was supplied without curation.

The clonotype comes from a woman aged 50 to 60 who had recovered from COVID-19. This chain joins TRBV10-3 to TRBJ2-7; 7 junctional bases match TRBD2. The sample was peripheral blood. The CDR3 in this case is CAISDREGTDEQYF. The DNA sequence is given as TGTGCCATCAGTGATAGGGAGGGGACGGACGAGCAGTACTTC.